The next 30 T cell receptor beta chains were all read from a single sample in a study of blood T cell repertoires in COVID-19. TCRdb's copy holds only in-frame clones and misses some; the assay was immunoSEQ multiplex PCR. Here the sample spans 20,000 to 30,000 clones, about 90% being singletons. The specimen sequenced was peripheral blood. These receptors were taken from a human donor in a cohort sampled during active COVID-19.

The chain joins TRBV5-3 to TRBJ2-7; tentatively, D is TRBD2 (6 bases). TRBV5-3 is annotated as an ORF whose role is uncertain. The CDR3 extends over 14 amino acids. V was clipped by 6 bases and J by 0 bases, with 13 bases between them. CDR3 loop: CARTLDSGSYEQYF. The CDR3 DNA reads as TGTGCCAGAACCCTGGATAGCGGCTCCTACGAGCAGTACTTC.

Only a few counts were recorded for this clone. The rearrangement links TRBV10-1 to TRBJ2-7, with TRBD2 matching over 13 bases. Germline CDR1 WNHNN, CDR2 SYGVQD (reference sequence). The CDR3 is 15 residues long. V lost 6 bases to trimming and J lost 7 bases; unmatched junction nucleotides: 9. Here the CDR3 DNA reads TGCGCCAGCAGCGAACTAGCGGGAGGGCCCGGGGAGCAGTACTTC. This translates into CASSELAGGPGEQYF.

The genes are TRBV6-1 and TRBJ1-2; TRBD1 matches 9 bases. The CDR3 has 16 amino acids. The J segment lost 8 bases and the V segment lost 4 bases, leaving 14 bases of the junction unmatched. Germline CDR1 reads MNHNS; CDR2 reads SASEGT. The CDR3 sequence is CASSAPSRGTGSGYTF. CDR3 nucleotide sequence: TGTGCCAGCAGTGCCCCAAGCCGCGGGACAGGGAGCGGCTACACCTTC.

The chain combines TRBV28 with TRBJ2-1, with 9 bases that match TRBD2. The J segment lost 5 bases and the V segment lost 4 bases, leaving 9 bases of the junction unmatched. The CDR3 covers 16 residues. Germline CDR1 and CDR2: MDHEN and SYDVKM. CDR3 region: CASSSPLAGTHNEQFF. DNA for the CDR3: TGTGCCAGCAGTTCCCCCCTAGCGGGAACCCACAATGAGCAGTTCTTC. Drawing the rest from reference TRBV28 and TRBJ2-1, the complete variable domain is DVKVTQSSRYLVKRTGEKVFLECVQDMDHENMFWYRQDPGLGLRLIYFSYDVKMKEKGDIPEGYSVSREKKERFSLILESASTNQTSMYLCASSSPLAGTHNEQFFGPGTRLTVL.

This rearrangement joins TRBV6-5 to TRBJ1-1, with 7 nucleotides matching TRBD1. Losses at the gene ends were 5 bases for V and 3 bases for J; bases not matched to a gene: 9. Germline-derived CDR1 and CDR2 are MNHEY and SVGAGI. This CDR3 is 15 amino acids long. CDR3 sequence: CASSTPDRWHTEAFF. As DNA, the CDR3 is TGTGCCAGCAGTACCCCGGACAGGTGGCACACTGAAGCTTTCTTT.

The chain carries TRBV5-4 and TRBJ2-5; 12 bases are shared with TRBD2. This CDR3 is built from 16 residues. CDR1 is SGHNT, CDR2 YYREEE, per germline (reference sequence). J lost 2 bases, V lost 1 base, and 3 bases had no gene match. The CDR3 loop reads CASSLRLAGGQETQYF. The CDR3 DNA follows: TGTGCCAGCAGCTTGCGGCTAGCGGGGGGGCAAGAGACCCAGTACTTC.

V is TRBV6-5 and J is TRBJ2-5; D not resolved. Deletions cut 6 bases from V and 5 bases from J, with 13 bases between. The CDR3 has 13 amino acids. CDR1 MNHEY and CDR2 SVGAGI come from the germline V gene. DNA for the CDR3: TGTGCCAGCAGAACGCCAGGTGGGGAGACCCAGTACTTC. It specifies CASRTPGGETQYF.

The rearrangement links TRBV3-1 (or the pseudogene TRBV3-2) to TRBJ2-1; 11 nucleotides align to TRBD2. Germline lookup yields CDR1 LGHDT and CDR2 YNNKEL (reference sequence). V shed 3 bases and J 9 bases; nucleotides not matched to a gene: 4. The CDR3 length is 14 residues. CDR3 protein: CASSHLAGGGEQFF. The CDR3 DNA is TGTGCCAGCAGCCACCTAGCGGGGGGTGGTGAGCAGTTCTTC.

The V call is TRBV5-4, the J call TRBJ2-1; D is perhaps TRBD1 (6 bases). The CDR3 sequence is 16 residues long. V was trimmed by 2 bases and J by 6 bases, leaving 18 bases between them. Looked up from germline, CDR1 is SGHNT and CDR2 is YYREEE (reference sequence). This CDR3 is CASSFEVGFRGNEQFF. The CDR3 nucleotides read TGTGCCAGCAGCTTCGAAGTTGGATTCAGGGGCAATGAGCAGTTCTTC.

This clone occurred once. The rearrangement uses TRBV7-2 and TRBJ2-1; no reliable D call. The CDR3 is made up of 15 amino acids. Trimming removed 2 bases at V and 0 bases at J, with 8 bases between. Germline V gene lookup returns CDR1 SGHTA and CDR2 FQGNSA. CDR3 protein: CASSLQFSSYNEQFF. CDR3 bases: TGTGCCAGCAGCTTACAGTTCAGCTCCTACAATGAGCAGTTCTTC.

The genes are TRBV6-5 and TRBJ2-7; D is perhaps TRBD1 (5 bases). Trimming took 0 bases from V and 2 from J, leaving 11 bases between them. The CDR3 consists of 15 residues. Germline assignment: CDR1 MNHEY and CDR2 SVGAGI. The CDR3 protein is CASSYSFTGPYEQYF. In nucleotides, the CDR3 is TGTGCCAGCAGTTACTCGTTCACAGGTCCCTACGAGCAGTACTTC.

DNA for the CDR3: TGCGCCAGCAGCGGACTAGCGGGGGGGTATGAGCAGTTCTTC. Translating it yields CASSGLAGGYEQFF. V usage is TRBV5-1 and J usage is TRBJ2-1; 15 positions agree with TRBD2. J gave up 8 bases and V 4 bases, and 1 base lay outside the gene matches. In germline, CDR1 is SGHRS, CDR2 YFSETQ. There are 14 residues in the CDR3.

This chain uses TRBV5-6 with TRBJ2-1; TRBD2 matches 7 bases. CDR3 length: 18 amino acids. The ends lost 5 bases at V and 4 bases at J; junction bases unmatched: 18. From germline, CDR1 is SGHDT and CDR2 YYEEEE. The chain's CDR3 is CASSRTVVQGLRYNEQFF. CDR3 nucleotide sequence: TGTGCCAGCAGTCGGACGGTGGTGCAGGGACTACGGTACAATGAGCAGTTCTTC.

CDR3 residues: CASSKDVNRQGDFF. The CDR3 coding sequence is TGTGCCAGCAGCAAAGATGTGAATCGGCAGGGCGATTTCTTT. The rearrangement uses TRBV21-1 and TRBJ1-1; TRBD1, the table's D call, was not compared with the DNA. TRBV21-1 is given as a pseudogene. The length of the CDR3 is 14 residues.

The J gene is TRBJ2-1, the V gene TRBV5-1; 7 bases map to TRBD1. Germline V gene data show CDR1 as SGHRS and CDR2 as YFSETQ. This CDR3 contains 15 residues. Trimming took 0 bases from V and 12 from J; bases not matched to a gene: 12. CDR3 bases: TGCGCCAGCAGCTTGGGGGACAGCTCGGATCAGGGGCAGTTCTTC. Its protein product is CASSLGDSSDQGQFF.

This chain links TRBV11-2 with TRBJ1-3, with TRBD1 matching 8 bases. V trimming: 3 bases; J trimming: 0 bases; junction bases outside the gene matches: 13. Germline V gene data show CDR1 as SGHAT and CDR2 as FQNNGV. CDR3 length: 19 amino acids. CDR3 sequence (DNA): TGTGCCAGCAGCTTGGGGTGGCAGGGGGCTATTAGCTCTGGAAACACCATATATTTT. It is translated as CASSLGWQGAISSGNTIYF.

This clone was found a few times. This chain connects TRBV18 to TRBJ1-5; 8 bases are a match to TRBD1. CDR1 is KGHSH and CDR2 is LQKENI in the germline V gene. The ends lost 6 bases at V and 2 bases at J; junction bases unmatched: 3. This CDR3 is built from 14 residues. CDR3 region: CASSPGQGNQPQHF. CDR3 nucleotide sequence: TGTGCCAGCTCGCCGGGACAGGGCAATCAGCCCCAGCATTTT. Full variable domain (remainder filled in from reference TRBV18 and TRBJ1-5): NAGVMQNPRHLVRRRGQEARLRCSPMKGHSHVYWYRQLPEEGLKFMVYLQKENIIDESGMPKERFSAEFPKEGPSILRIQQVVRGDSAAYFCASSPGQGNQPQHFGDGTRLSIL.

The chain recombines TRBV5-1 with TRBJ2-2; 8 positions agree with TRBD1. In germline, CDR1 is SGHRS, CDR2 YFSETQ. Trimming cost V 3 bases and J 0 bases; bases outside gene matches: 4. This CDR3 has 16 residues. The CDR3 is CASSSTGEPNTGELFF. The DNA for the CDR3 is TGCGCCAGCAGCTCGACAGGGGAACCGAACACCGGGGAGCTGTTTTTT.

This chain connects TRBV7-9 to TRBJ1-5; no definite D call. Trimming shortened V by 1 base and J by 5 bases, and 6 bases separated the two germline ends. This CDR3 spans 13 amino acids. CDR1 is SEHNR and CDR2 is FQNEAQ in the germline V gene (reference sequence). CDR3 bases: TGTGCCAGCAGCTTAGGCGGGGATCAGCCCCAGCATTTT. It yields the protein CASSLGGDQPQHF.

The CDR3 loop reads CATSRNAGDEQYF. DNA for the CDR3: TGTGCCACCAGCAGGAATGCAGGGGACGAGCAGTACTTC. This chain joins TRBV15 and TRBJ2-7, with D possibly being TRBD1 (6 bases). Germline V CDR1 and CDR2: LNHNV, YYDKDF (reference sequence). Trimming removed 3 bases at V and 5 bases at J, with 11 bases between. The CDR3 extends over 13 amino acids.

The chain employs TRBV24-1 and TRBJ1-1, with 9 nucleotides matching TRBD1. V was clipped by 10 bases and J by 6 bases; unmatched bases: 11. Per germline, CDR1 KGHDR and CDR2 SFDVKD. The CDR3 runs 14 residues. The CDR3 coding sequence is TGTGCCACGAGAGGGACAGGGAATTCGGCTGAAGCTTTCTTT. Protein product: CATRGTGNSAEAFF.

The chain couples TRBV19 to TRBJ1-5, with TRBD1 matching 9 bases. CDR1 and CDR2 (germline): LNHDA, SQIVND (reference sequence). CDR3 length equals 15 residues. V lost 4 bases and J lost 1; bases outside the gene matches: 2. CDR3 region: CASSRDRASNQPQHF. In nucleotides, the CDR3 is TGTGCCAGTAGTAGGGACAGGGCGAGCAATCAGCCCCAGCATTTT.

CDR3 nucleotides: TGTGCCAGCAGCTTGGGCTCCGGGACAGGGGTGGGCCAACAGTACTTC. Translation: CASSLGSGTGVGQQYF. The genes are TRBV5-6 and TRBJ2-7; the match to TRBD1 covers 10 bases. Germline loops: CDR1 SGHDT, CDR2 YYEEEE. V dropped 0 bases and J dropped 10; count of bases not matched to a gene: 13. The CDR3 totals 16 residues.

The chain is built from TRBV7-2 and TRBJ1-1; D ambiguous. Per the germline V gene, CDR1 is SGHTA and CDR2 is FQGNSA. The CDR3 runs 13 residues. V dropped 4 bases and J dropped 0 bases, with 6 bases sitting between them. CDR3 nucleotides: TGTGCCAGCAGCTATAACATGAACACTGAAGCTTTCTTT. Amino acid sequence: CASSYNMNTEAFF.

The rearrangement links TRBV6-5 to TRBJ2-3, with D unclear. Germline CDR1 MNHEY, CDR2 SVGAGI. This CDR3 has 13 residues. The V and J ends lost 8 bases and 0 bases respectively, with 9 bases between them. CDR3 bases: TGTGCCAGCTCACAACCTAGCACAGATACGCAGTATTTT. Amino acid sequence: CASSQPSTDTQYF.

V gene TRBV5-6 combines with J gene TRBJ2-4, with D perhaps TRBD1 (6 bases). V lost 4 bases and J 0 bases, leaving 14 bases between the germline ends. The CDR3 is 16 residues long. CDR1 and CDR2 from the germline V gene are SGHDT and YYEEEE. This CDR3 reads CASSTQGPVAKNIQYF. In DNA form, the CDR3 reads TGTGCCAGCAGCACACAGGGACCGGTAGCCAAAAACATTCAGTACTTC.

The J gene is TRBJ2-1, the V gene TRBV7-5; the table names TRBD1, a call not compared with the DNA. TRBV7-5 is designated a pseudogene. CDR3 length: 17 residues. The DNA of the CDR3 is TGTGCCAGAAGGATGAGTGAGGACAGGGGGCGCGTTGATGAGCAGTTCTTC. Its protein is CARRMSEDRGRVDEQFF.

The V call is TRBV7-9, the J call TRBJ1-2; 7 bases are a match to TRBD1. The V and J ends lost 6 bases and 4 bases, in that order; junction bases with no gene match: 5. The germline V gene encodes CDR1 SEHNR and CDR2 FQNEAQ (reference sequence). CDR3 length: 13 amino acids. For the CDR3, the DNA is TGTGCCAGCAGTCGGGGACAGACCTATGGCTACACCTTC. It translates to CASSRGQTYGYTF.

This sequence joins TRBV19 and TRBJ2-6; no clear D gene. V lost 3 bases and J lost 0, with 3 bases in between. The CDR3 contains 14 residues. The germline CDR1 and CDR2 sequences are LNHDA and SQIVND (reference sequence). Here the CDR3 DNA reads TGTGCCAGTAGTATCCGCTCTGGGGCCAACGTCCTGACTTTC. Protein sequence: CASSIRSGANVLTF.

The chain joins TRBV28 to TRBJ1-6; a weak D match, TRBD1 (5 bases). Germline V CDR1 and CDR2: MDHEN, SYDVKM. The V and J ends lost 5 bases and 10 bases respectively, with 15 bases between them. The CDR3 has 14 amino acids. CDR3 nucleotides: TGTGCCAGCAGTACATTCACCTCAGGGTCACCCCTCCACTTT. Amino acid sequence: CASSTFTSGSPLHF.